A single T cell receptor (beta chain) is shown here with its context. Trimming took 5 bases from V and 0 from J; bases not matched to a gene: 3. CDR3 length equals 14 residues. CDR1 is MNHEY and CDR2 is SVGAGI in the germline V gene. It was with 60 Vbeta and 13 Jbeta primers that the PCR ran. Clones were read by immunoSEQ multiplex PCR, and TCRdb kept only the in-frame ones, dropping some. The table records 120,000 or so clones, about 78% of them present only once. The data stem from a study of cytomegalovirus exposure and HLA in healthy donors. The sequence derives from a man younger than 40 in good health and CMV-seronegative. Sequences were obtained from PBMCs. The V gene is TRBV6-5, the J gene TRBJ1-1; 7 bases map to TRBD1. The DNA for the CDR3 is TGTGCCAGCAGTCAGACAGGGCTGAACACTGAAGCTTTCTTT. Its protein is CASSQTGLNTEAFF.